This paragraph reports one T cell receptor (beta chain). Its antigen remains undetermined. No much larger clone is present one base from it, and per-base qualities are unavailable. This entry is derived from a study of cytomegalovirus exposure and HLA in healthy donors (dated by TCRdb to about 2017). A note on the overall study: An earlier analysis of roughly 500 of the donors reported under 300 Gb of sequence data and around 120 million unique TCR beta sequences obtained from approximately 180 million T cells. Among 398 genotyped donors of the cohort, an average of approximately 230,000 unique TCR beta nucleotide sequences were sequenced per donor, about a sixth of them non-productive. An early release covering about 600 HLA-typed donors comprised roughly 300 gigabases of sequencing data and 65 million to 100 million unique TCR sequences. The study aimed to test whether cataloging public T cell receptors could reveal signatures of past pathogen exposure. HLA typing covered class I and class II loci at four-digit resolution. A separate validation cohort of roughly 130 different subjects was used in addition to the roughly 620-subject first cohort. In an earlier analysis of 500 to 650 of the donors, high-throughput TCR beta sequencing was used to judge whether each TCR beta V gene segment behaved as functional or pseudogenic. In a later genetic analysis, genome-wide SNP genotypes for about three fifths of the roughly 670 donors were used, and that subset was treated as a discovery cohort. Among the roughly 400 genotyped donors, about 83% belonged to the genetic ancestry cluster associated with self-reported Caucasian donors. Using immunosequencing, the study profiled T cell repertoires from around 680 subjects and related those repertoires to cytomegalovirus serostatus. The number of typed donors differed by locus: roughly 629-640 for A, B, C, DRB1 and DQB1; 500 to 550 for DQA1; approximately 600 for DPA1; and some 430 for DPB1. Donor age, sex, ethnicity and CMV serostatus were compiled together with the repertoire data. To study patterns of TCR occurrence, a later analysis re-analyzed previously published TCR beta repertoires from 666 donors and added high-resolution HLA genotyping. The later analysis used no new phenotypic data to find candidate immune exposures, relying instead on TCR beta sequences and their occurrence across donors. Every discovery cohort repertoire had been produced on one sequencing platform. Roughly five DR-DQ haplotypes were handled as single units for association and clustering because linkage in the cohort was strong. The study combined high-throughput TCR immunosequencing, statistical association of individual TCRs with disease status, and machine learning to predict cytomegalovirus infection status. Results and caveats for the whole study, not just this receptor: A further reported finding was that TCR beta sequences accurately predicted the HLA-A and HLA-B alleles for most subjects in the first cohort. For the cohort, immune exposure information was limited to CMV serostatus. Cytomegalovirus status was reported to be diagnosed by the classifier with high specificity and sensitivity in both the original and validation cohorts. In an earlier analysis of some 550 of the donors, most TCR beta V segments were observed in productive rearrangements about 87% or about 30% of the time, broadly matching IMGT annotations. In a later analysis, TCR association rates were found to vary across HLA loci, with the most associated TCRs seen for DRB1 alleles and the fewest for HLA-C alleles. A cluster of highly shared sequence variants was judged likely to represent a technical artifact of the sequencing pipeline. Sequencing depth was assumed to be roughly uniform across donors in the presence/absence analyses, though that assumption may not hold. HLA typing was unavailable for some donors at each locus, so association tests used only the typed subset. The study listed 170 or so TCR beta chains as associated with cytomegalovirus. In vitro tests confirmed that a few of the cytomegalovirus-associated TCR beta chains recognize cytomegalovirus antigens. Correlated functional status among segregating V segments might be attributable to linkage disequilibrium, but an unknown experimental factor could not be ruled out. In a later genetic analysis, fewer N-insertions in productive TCRs were reported among donors in an Asian-associated ancestry cluster than the approximately 710-donor mean. In a later analysis, HLA-associated TCR beta chains showed more clonal expansion and lower generation probabilities than non-associated chains that were equally common. This cohort had only TCR beta chains sequenced, and the lack of alpha or paired-chain data limited which features could be detected. When HLA alleles, especially DR and DQ, strongly co-occurred, TCR associations were difficult to assign to individual alleles. The earlier analysis of 587 of the donors excluded 15 to 20 rarely observed V segments, including chromosome 9 orphons, because counts were too low. Most TCR sequences were observed very rarely across donors, whereas some public TCRs were present in many individuals. Some IMGT-functional V segments, including TRBV6-2 and TRBV6-3, could not be distinguished by the 87-base-pair reads and were therefore excluded. In a later analysis, most CMV-associated TCR beta chains were found to appear HLA-restricted, with HLA associations seemingly driven largely by CMV exposure. A later analysis reported that several top co-occurrence clusters appeared linked to parvovirus B19, influenza, CMV and Epstein-Barr virus. An association between a missense DCLRE1C variant and V-gene and J-gene trimming of TCR beta chains was found in a later genetic analysis and replicated in an independent cohort. The authors suggested that the approach could potentially be generalized to other disease states and immunological phenotypes. Specific HLA alleles were associated with over 15,000 TCR beta sequences at a false discovery rate of 0.05 in a later analysis.

A distance of 14 bases separates the germline ends of V and J, which lose 7 bases and 5 bases respectively. The CDR3 sequence holds 13 residues, the cysteine and phenylalanine included. The kept DNA is CDR3 alone, 39 bases in frame from the first base. Reading the germline V gene gives CDR1 SNHLY and CDR2 FYNNEI. The cohort was made up of around 720 healthy bone marrow donors. All cohort members were sampled while nominally healthy, although unrecorded immune exposures were likely present. The donor was CMV seronegative and belonged to the group of 350 to 400 seronegative cohort members. Each donor provided a peripheral blood sample, and peripheral blood mononuclear cells were used for TCR beta sequencing. Genomic DNA extraction from the blood cell samples was performed with the Qiagen DNeasy Blood Extraction Kit. The library relied on the immunoSEQ multiplex PCR assay. For the multiplex PCR, a mixture combining 60 forward primers for TCR Vbeta segments and 13 reverse primers for TCR Jbeta segments was used. Amplification of the CDR3 region of rearranged TCR beta genes was performed with a multiplex PCR assay on genomic DNA. The Illumina HiSeq System was used to sequence the amplified TCR beta libraries as 87-base-pair reads. As for the authors' bioinformatics: In a later analysis, some 80 million unique TCR beta chains were counted across the approximately 640 repertoires, and roughly 11 million of these chains were shared by at least two donors. A nearest-neighbor algorithm error-corrected the raw reads and collapsed the reads into unique sequences, merging closely related sequences to remove PCR and sequencing errors. To assign V, D and J gene segments, CDR3 sequences were aligned to IMGT reference sequences. For a sequence to be retained, a match of at least six nucleotides was required to both a V gene segment and a J gene segment. Rearrangements were called productive when the CDR3 lacked stop codons and stayed in frame with V and J; all others were non-productive. CDR3 was defined by IMGT convention, running from the second conserved V-encoded cysteine to the conserved J-encoded phenylalanine. Sequences without an unambiguous match to a single V gene segment were excluded from the earlier analysis of 587 of the donors. An earlier analysis of about 590 of the donors classified V segments as functional when productive rearrangements were above 56.7% and as segregating when the standard deviation between donors was above 5%. A statistical classification framework was built for diagnosing cytomegalovirus status from the catalog of TCR beta chain sequences. V and J gene assignment, in a later analysis, came from comparing TCR nucleotide sequences with IMGT/GENE-DB human TR gene sequences. The TCRdist pipeline was used in a later analysis to assign CDR3 sequences and most-parsimonious VDJ recombination scenarios. In a later analysis, each TCR beta chain was defined by its CDR3 amino acid sequence together with its V-gene family, and reads without a unique V-gene family were excluded. A later analysis removed 500 to 650 highly shared, low-generation-probability nucleotide sequences to deal with suspected cross-contamination and a sequencing artifact. A later analysis calculated a clonal expansion index for each public chain from normalized within-repertoire ranks of inferred template counts. Generation probabilities in a later analysis came from a VDJ recombination model fitted to out-of-frame rearrangements, and those results were checked against IGoR. In a later analysis, TCR-TCR, TCR-HLA and TCR-CMV co-occurrence was scored with hypergeometric tests, and a repertoire-size bias correction was applied to TCR pairs. False discovery rates were estimated in a later analysis by permuting HLA or CMV assignments 20 times. In a later analysis, co-occurring TCRs were grouped using DBSCAN, with TCRdist sequence similarity added in when clustering inside HLA-allele-positive subsets. Repertoires with fewer than 30,000 or more than 120,000 public chains were left out of co-occurrence clustering, as were a handful of repertoires with anomalous nucleotide sharing. TCRdb holds this immuneACCESS table with in-frame rearrangements only. Some clones are missing; in checked studies, unresolved V genes explain under half, and the rest has no known cause. The DNA was the basis for D and trimming; V, J and clone size are from that table. Here the sample has 90,000 to 100,000 clones; around 77% occur a single time. Jointly, the top ten make up roughly 7.1% of the sample.

Input material: PBMCs. The sequence was collected from a female donor in good health and CMV-seronegative. Here the chain combines TRBV2 and TRBJ2-5; the D gene is perhaps TRBD2, from 5 matching bases. The nucleotide sequence is TGTGCCAGCAAAGGAGGTTTGGTGGAGACCCAGTACTTC. This is translated as CASKGGLVETQYF.